One TCR beta chain is described in this entry. The antigen remains undetermined. CDR3 length: 15 amino acids. Germline V gene data show CDR1 as SGDLS and CDR2 as YYNGEE. These data are taken from a study of CXCR3-negative and CXCR3-positive naive CD8 T cells. Study-level findings and limits: Naive cells with CXCR3 showed TRB CDR3s that were more hydrophobic than those in CXCR3-negative naive cells. Naive cells, whether CXCR3-negative or CXCR3-positive, had similar TRBV-TRBJ usage, while memory cells differed. Surface CD5 was comparable between naive subsets; TCR strength was inferred from TRB CDR3 properties.

With 290,000 or so cells each, the CD8+ T cell subsets were individually sorted in triplicate. In preparing the TRB cDNA libraries, 5' RACE with UMI labels was used. TCRdb reprocessed the 5' RACE reads, with one entry per CDR3 protein and no DNA. This sample's table reports about 98,000 distinct CDR3 sequences. The origin of this receptor is a human donor in good health. Some clones in this sample may be carry-over from other donors' samples. Sequenced input: naive CXCR3+ CD8+ T cells from blood. Subset: CD45RO-CCR7+CD27+CD95- naive CD8+ T cells expressing CXCR3 (TNR3+). This chain connects TRBV9 to TRBJ2-7. This chain's CDR3 is CASSVGAVTSYEQYF.